This TCR beta chain emerged from a study of cytomegalovirus exposure and HLA in healthy donors. Study results and caveats: The CMV antigen specificity of a few CMV-associated chains was confirmed through in vitro analysis. Near-uniform donor sequencing depth was presumed by presence/absence analyses.

This CDR3 contains 16 residues. The V gene's germline CDR1 is SGHTA and CDR2 FQGTGA. Trimming stripped 4 bases from V and 4 bases from J, with 19 bases between. As for this clone: Its antigen is as yet unknown.

Amplification used 60 Vbeta primers and 13 Jbeta primers. The repertoire was sequenced with immunoSEQ multiplex PCR; TCRdb's copy has only in-frame clones and lacks some. The data hold 150,000 or so clones, with approximately 84% observed a single time. Sequencing was carried out using PBMCs. The sequence derives from a woman between 45 and 65 years old in good health and CMV-seropositive. The rearrangement uses TRBV7-3 and TRBJ1-2, with D perhaps matching TRBD1 (5 bases). The CDR3 nucleotides are TGTGCCAGCAGCTCGAAGGGAGGGGCGCGAGGCTATGGCTACACCTTC. Residues: CASSSKGGARGYGYTF.